Reported below is one TCR beta chain. The antigen remains unidentified. The study drew the donors from its approximately 120-subject validation cohort, separate from the 666-subject first cohort. Only in-frame clones appear in the TCRdb table, and some are missing; sequencing was by immunoSEQ multiplex PCR. The top ten hold around 3.2% of the sample, which has approximately 41,000 clones, approximately 92% seen once. The entry originates in a study of cytomegalovirus exposure and HLA in healthy donors. This CDR3 spans 15 amino acids. Per germline, CDR1 PRHDT and CDR2 FYEKMQ (reference sequence). With 3 bases clipped from V and 5 bases from J, the junction kept 6 bases outside the gene matches. Study-level results: The study listed under 200 cytomegalovirus-associated TCR beta chains. The classifier reportedly diagnosed cytomegalovirus status with high specificity and sensitivity. Some public TCRs appeared in many individuals, while most sequences were rare.

The chain couples TRBV13 to TRBJ2-3; TRBD1 matches 9 bases. The clonotype originates from a man in his late teens or twenties in good health and CMV-seronegative. Sequenced sample: PBMCs. The CDR3 spells CASSLRTGERDTQYF. DNA for the CDR3: TGTGCCAGCAGCTTGAGGACAGGGGAGAGAGATACGCAGTATTTT.